The 23 T cell receptor beta chains reported below all come from one sample, sequenced in a study of blood T cell repertoires in COVID-19. The protocol was immunoSEQ multiplex PCR, while the TCRdb copy is restricted to in-frame clones and leaves out a portion. The sample comprises about 110,000 clones, 76% of which are singletons, and 6% to 6.5% rests with the top ten. The sample comprised peripheral blood. Receptors were obtained from an older man with COVID-19, enrolled during active disease.

The chain uses TRBV6-1 and TRBJ1-1; no definite D call. V was pared by 1 base and J by 0 bases, with 9 bases between. Germline CDR1 MNHNS, CDR2 SASEGT. The CDR3 runs to 15 residues. The CDR3 is CASSEGGGMNTEAFF. The DNA for the CDR3 is TGTGCCAGCAGTGAAGGAGGCGGTATGAACACTGAAGCTTTCTTT.

V gene TRBV6-5 combines with J gene TRBJ1-2, with D hard to call. This CDR3 has 11 residues. The ends were cut back, 2 bases at V and 8 bases at J, with 6 bases in the middle. Germline CDR1 MNHEY, CDR2 SVGAGI. The CDR3 here is CASSYGLGYTF. CDR3 DNA: TGTGCCAGCAGTTACGGCCTCGGCTACACCTTC.

This rearrangement joins TRBV14 to TRBJ2-1, with 11 nucleotides matching TRBD2. The germline CDR1 and CDR2 sequences are SGHDN and FVKESK. The length of the CDR3 is 16 residues. Germline trimming cut 4 bases from V and 5 bases from J; bases unmatched to any gene: 7. For the CDR3, the DNA is TGTGCCAGCAGCCCACTAGCGGGAGTAGGAAACAATGAGCAGTTCTTC. Residues: CASSPLAGVGNNEQFF. The full variable domain, with the rest looked up from reference TRBV14 and TRBJ2-1, is EAGVTQFPSHSVIEKGQTVTLRCDPISGHDNLYWYRRVMGKEIKFLLHFVKESKQDESGMPNNRFLAERTGGTYSTLKVQPAELEDSGVYFCASSPLAGVGNNEQFFGPGTRLTVL.

This clone was seen only once. The chain links TRBV15 to TRBJ1-1, with D unresolved. V was trimmed by 2 bases and J by 4 bases, leaving 8 bases between them. Germline CDR1 LNHNV, CDR2 YYDKDF (reference sequence). This CDR3 is built from 13 residues. The DNA of the CDR3 is TGTGCCACCAGCAGACTGGGAGGCACTGAAGCTTTCTTT. Translation: CATSRLGGTEAFF.

The rearrangement links TRBV30 to TRBJ1-1, with unresolved D. Germline loops: CDR1 GTSNPN, CDR2 SVGIG (reference sequence). Trimming left V 4 bases short and J 12 bases short, with 15 bases between. This CDR3 contains 11 residues. The CDR3 sequence is CAWKRVQWTFF. The CDR3 nucleotides are TGTGCCTGGAAGAGGGTCCAGTGGACTTTCTTT.

The chain employs TRBV7-8 and TRBJ1-5; 9 nucleotides match TRBD1. Trimming took 2 bases from V and 6 from J; bases not matched to a gene: 5. The CDR3 runs to 15 residues. The germline V gene has CDR1 SGHVS and CDR2 FQNEAQ. The CDR3 region is CASSLRQGVAQPQHF. CDR3 nucleotides: TGTGCCAGCAGCTTAAGACAGGGGGTCGCTCAGCCCCAGCATTTT.

The chain uses TRBV2 and TRBJ1-2; 11 positions agree with TRBD1. J lost 8 bases, V lost 3 bases, and 11 bases had no gene match. The CDR3 runs 16 residues. Germline loops: CDR1 SNHLY, CDR2 FYNNEI. In nucleotides, the CDR3 is TGTGCCAGCAGTGATGGGGGACAGGGGGTTTTTTACGGCTACACCTTC. Protein sequence: CASSDGGQGVFYGYTF.

The chain combines TRBV2 with TRBJ1-5; 7 bases are shared with TRBD1. With 5 bases clipped from V and 4 bases from J, the junction kept 11 bases outside the gene matches. The CDR3 contains 16 residues. Germline V lookup: CDR1 SNHLY, CDR2 FYNNEI. CDR3 in amino acids: CASSYLQGRGNQPQHF. CDR3 DNA sequence: TGTGCCAGCAGTTACTTACAGGGGCGAGGAAATCAGCCCCAGCATTTT.

The chain couples TRBV25-1 to TRBJ1-1; tentatively, D is TRBD1 (5 bases). The CDR3 totals 15 residues. The V end lost 6 bases, the J end lost 1 base, and 15 bases lay between the germline ends. Germline CDR1 and CDR2: MGHDK and SYGVNS. The CDR3 protein is CASSPRGGSNTEAFF. CDR3 DNA: TGTGCCAGCAGCCCTCGGGGGGGTTCGAACACTGAAGCTTTCTTT.

This chain uses TRBV6-5 with TRBJ1-5, with a tentative D call TRBD1 (5 bases). The germline V and J ends were trimmed by 6 bases and 6 bases, with 12 bases remaining between them. The CDR3 runs to 13 residues. Germline CDR1 is MNHEY and CDR2 is SVGAGI. CDR3 loop: CASRQVHGQPQHF. CDR3 DNA sequence: TGTGCCAGCAGACAGGTACACGGTCAGCCCCAGCATTTT.

The gene calls are TRBV18 and TRBJ2-1; D possibly corresponds to TRBD1 (5 bases). The CDR3 consists of 17 residues. Germline V gene data show CDR1 as KGHSH and CDR2 as LQKENI. V was pared by 2 bases and J by 1 base, with 15 bases between. For the CDR3, the DNA is TGTGCCAGCTCACCATACACGTTACAGGTATCCTACAATGAGCAGTTCTTC. Protein: CASSPYTLQVSYNEQFF.

The V call is TRBV29-1, the J call TRBJ1-5; 10 nucleotides agree with TRBD1. The ends lost 6 bases at V and 5 bases at J; junction bases unmatched: 4. CDR3 length equals 13 residues. Germline CDR1 SQVTM, CDR2 ANQGSEA. CDR3 sequence: CSVAGTGDQPQHF. CDR3 in DNA: TGCAGCGTGGCCGGGACAGGGGATCAGCCCCAGCATTTT.

The chain combines TRBV4-1 with TRBJ2-1, with D unresolved. The CDR3 runs to 16 residues. The germline V gene has CDR1 MGHRA and CDR2 YSYEKL. Trimming pared 0 bases from V and 0 bases from J, leaving 9 bases between. The CDR3 reads CASSQDPAYSYNEQFF. The CDR3 DNA follows: TGCGCCAGCAGCCAAGATCCTGCGTACTCCTACAATGAGCAGTTCTTC.

The rearrangement joins TRBV5-4 to TRBJ1-1; D not resolved. The CDR3 loop spans 13 amino acids. Deletions cut 6 bases from V and 3 bases from J, with 12 bases between. Germline-derived CDR1 and CDR2 are SGHNT and YYREEE (reference sequence). The CDR3 nucleotides are TGTGCCAGCAAGAAACAAGCGGACACTGAAGCTTTCTTT. Amino acid sequence: CASKKQADTEAFF. Using reference TRBV5-4 and TRBJ1-1 for the parts outside the CDR3, the full variable domain is ETGVTQSPTHLIKTRGQQVTLRCSSQSGHNTVSWYQQALGQGPQFIFQYYREEENGRGNFPPRFSGLQFPNYSSELNVNALELDDSALYLCASKKQADTEAFFGQGTRLTVV.

This chain connects TRBV6-5 to TRBJ2-1, with 7 nucleotides matching TRBD2. This CDR3 has 14 residues. V lost 2 bases and J lost 7; bases outside the gene matches: 5. CDR1 is MNHEY, CDR2 SVGAGI, per germline. CDR3 region: CASSYGGGVNEQFF. The CDR3 DNA reads as TGTGCCAGCAGTTACGGGGGAGGGGTGAATGAGCAGTTCTTC.

This clone showed up just a few times. The chain links TRBV18 to TRBJ2-7, with D possibly being TRBD1 (6 bases). The germline CDR1 and CDR2 sequences are KGHSH and LQKENI. The germline V and J ends were trimmed by 3 bases and 3 bases, with 12 bases remaining between them. This CDR3 region has 14 residues. Written as DNA, the CDR3 is TGTGCCAGCTCACCCCGACAGGATTACTACGAGCAGTACTTC. This codes for CASSPRQDYYEQYF.

The rearrangement joins TRBV5-6 to TRBJ2-1; D is possibly TRBD2 (6 bases). V was cut by 1 base and J by 8 bases, with 28 bases left in between. The germline V gene has CDR1 SGHDT and CDR2 YYEEEE. This CDR3 contains 19 residues. The CDR3, as DNA: TGTGCCAGCAGCTTGTCTGGGTTACAGAGCGGGTCGGGCGAGGATGAGCAGTTCTTC. Protein: CASSLSGLQSGSGEDEQFF.

The V gene is TRBV6-1, the J gene TRBJ2-7; TRBD1 matches 8 bases. The V gene end was trimmed by 3 bases and the J gene end by 2 bases; junction bases not matched to a gene: 6. Looked up from germline, CDR1 is MNHNS and CDR2 is SASEGT. This CDR3 has 15 residues. The CDR3 DNA follows: TGTGCCAGCAGTGAGTTAACAGGGGGTGCCTACGAGCAGTACTTC. Amino acid sequence: CASSELTGGAYEQYF.

This clone was found a few times. J is TRBJ1-1 and V is TRBV9, with 7 bases fitting TRBD1. With V trimmed by 4 bases and J by 3 bases, 18 bases remained unmatched. CDR1 is SGDLS and CDR2 is YYNGEE in the germline V gene. CDR3 length: 18 amino acids. DNA for the CDR3: TGTGCCAGCAGCTCCCCATACGAAAAGGGGGCGTGGGACACTGAAGCTTTCTTT. This sequence encodes CASSSPYEKGAWDTEAFF.

J is TRBJ2-5 and V is TRBV6-4; the match to TRBD1 covers 10 bases. Germline CDR1 and CDR2: MRHNA and SNTAGT. The CDR3 covers 15 residues. V shed 5 bases and J 4 bases; nucleotides not matched to a gene: 7. The CDR3 nucleotides are TGTGCCAGCAGTTTGACAGGGGGCGCGAGAGAGACCCAGTACTTC. The encoded protein is CASSLTGGARETQYF.

V and J are TRBV28 and TRBJ1-2; tentative D call: TRBD1 (5 bases). The CDR3 sequence is 14 residues long. The V end lost 3 bases, the J end lost 7 bases, and 15 bases lay between the germline ends. Germline loops: CDR1 MDHEN, CDR2 SYDVKM. CDR3 nucleotides: TGTGCCAGCAGTTTGAGGGTCAGGGAGGGTGGCTACACCTTC. It translates to CASSLRVREGGYTF.

The rearrangement joins TRBV7-9 to TRBJ2-7, with 11 bases that match TRBD1. The CDR3 has 14 amino acids. The J segment lost 7 bases and the V segment lost 2 bases, leaving 4 bases of the junction unmatched. CDR1 is SEHNR, CDR2 FQNEAQ, per germline (reference sequence). CDR3 sequence (DNA): TGTGCCAGCAGCTTACAGGGACAGGGGGGAGAGCAGTACTTC. It yields the protein CASSLQGQGGEQYF. Together with reference TRBV7-9 and TRBJ2-7, the CDR3 gives the full variable domain: DTGVSQNPRHKITKRGQNVTFRCDPISEHNRLYWYRQTLGQGPEFLTYFQNEAQLEKSRLLSDRFSAERPKGSFSTLEIQRTEQGDSAMYLCASSLQGQGGEQYFGPGTRLTVT.

The sample holds a few counts of this clone. The chain has TRBV7-2 and TRBJ2-7; 10 nucleotides align to TRBD2. The V gene end was trimmed by 3 bases and the J gene end by 7 bases; junction bases not matched to a gene: 9. CDR3 length equals 15 residues. From germline, CDR1 is SGHTA and CDR2 FQGNSA. In DNA, the CDR3 is TGTGCCAGCAGCTTCGGTCTAGCGGGAGCGGAAGAGCAGTACTTC. As protein: CASSFGLAGAEEQYF. Based on the CDR3 plus reference TRBV7-2 and TRBJ2-7, the full variable domain is GAGVSQSPSNKVTEKGKDVELRCDPISGHTALYWYRQSLGQGLEFLIYFQGNSAPDKSGLPSDRFSAERTGGSVSTLTIQRTQQEDSAVYLCASSFGLAGAEEQYFGPGTRLTVT.